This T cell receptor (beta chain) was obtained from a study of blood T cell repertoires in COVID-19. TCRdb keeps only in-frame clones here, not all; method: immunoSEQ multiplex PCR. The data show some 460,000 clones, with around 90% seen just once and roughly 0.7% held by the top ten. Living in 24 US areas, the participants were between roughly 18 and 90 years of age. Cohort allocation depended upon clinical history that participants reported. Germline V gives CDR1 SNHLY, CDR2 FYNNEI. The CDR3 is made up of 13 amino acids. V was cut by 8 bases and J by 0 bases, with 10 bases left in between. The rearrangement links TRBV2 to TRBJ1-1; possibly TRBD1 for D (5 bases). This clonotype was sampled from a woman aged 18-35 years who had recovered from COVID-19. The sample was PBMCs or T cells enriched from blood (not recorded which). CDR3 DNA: TGTGCCAGCCGGACGGACATGAACACTGAAGCTTTCTTT. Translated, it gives CASRTDMNTEAFF.